Sequencing of this T cell receptor beta chain was carried out in a study of blood T cells in healthy people across ages. With V trimmed by 0 bases and J by 6 bases, 3 bases remained unmatched. The germline gives CDR1 SGHRS, CDR2 YFSETQ. The CDR3 runs to 14 residues. A sample-barcoded 5' primer and a J-beta primer mix were used in a second PCR of about 7 to 11 cycles. TCRdb independently ran MiXCR on the 5' RACE reads; one entry per CDR3 protein. The sample lists roughly 500,000 distinct CDR3 sequences; approximately 30% were seen once. About this clonotype: The antigen is undetermined.

Study-wide findings and caveats: One million T cells yielded diversity estimates that were considered underestimates.

The chain joins TRBV5-1 to TRBJ2-5, with TRBD2 matching 9 bases. The sample taken for sequencing was blood. The sequence was collected from a woman in her 70s in good health. The CDR3 DNA reads as TGCGCCAGCAGCTTGGAGACTAGCGGAAAGACCCAGTACTTC. Translated, it gives CASSLETSGKTQYF. The entire variable domain, with the rest obtained from reference TRBV5-1 and TRBJ2-5, is as follows: KAGVTQTPRYLIKTRGQQVTLSCSPISGHRSVSWYQQTPGQGLQFLFEYFSETQRNKGNFPGRFSGRQFSNSRSEMNVSTLELGDSALYLCASSLETSGKTQYFGPGTRLLVL.